The 18 T cell receptor beta chains reported below all come from one sample, sequenced in a study of OX40 agonist ivuxolimab in advanced cancers. TCRdb keeps only in-frame clones here, not all; method: immunoSEQ multiplex PCR. This sample yields some 26,000 clones, of which roughly 77% are seen a single time; 33% belongs to the top ten. Here the sequenced sample was CD4+ or CD8+ T cells sorted from blood, taken in a trial of the OX40 agonist ivuxolimab. The receptor set was obtained from an adult with an advanced solid tumor such as melanoma, head and neck, liver or kidney cancer.

CDR3: CASSYGQGYNSPLHF. In DNA form, the CDR3 reads TGTGCCAGCAGTTATGGACAGGGGTATAATTCACCCCTCCACTTT. V usage is TRBV27 and J usage is TRBJ1-6; 9 bases fit TRBD1. Germline V lookup: CDR1 MNHEY, CDR2 SMNVEV (reference sequence). Trimming removed 4 bases from V and 4 bases from J; junction bases left unmatched: 2. The CDR3 totals 15 residues.

This clone was picked up one time. The chain combines TRBV5-1 with TRBJ2-1; D perhaps matches TRBD1 (5 bases). V was pared by 3 bases and J by 8 bases, with 21 bases between. The CDR3 has 16 residues. Per the germline V gene, CDR1 is SGHRS and CDR2 is YFSETQ. CDR3 loop: CASSSADLNRFYEQFF. CDR3 nucleotide sequence: TGCGCCAGCAGCTCTGCGGACCTCAACAGGTTCTATGAGCAGTTCTTC.

This clone turned up a few times. This rearrangement joins TRBV30 to TRBJ2-7; D perhaps matches TRBD2 (6 bases). This CDR3 region has 13 residues. Trimming shortened V by 0 bases and J by 3 bases, and 9 bases separated the two germline ends. The germline CDR1 and CDR2 sequences are GTSNPN and SVGIG (reference sequence). This CDR3 is CAWSVPGGYEQYF. The CDR3 DNA reads as TGTGCCTGGAGTGTACCCGGGGGCTACGAGCAGTACTTC.

This clone appeared once. The gene calls are TRBV4-1 and TRBJ2-3, with D possibly matching TRBD2 (5 bases). V gave up 2 bases and J gave up 2 bases, with 14 bases separating them. Germline CDR1 and CDR2: MGHRA and YSYEKL. The CDR3 is 16 amino acids. CDR3: CASSQRGIGLTDTQYF. In DNA form, the CDR3 reads TGCGCCAGCAGCCAAAGAGGGATAGGGCTCACAGATACGCAGTATTTT.

V and J are TRBV15 and TRBJ2-3; the match to TRBD2 covers 11 bases. CDR3 length: 15 residues. Losses at the gene ends were 5 bases for V and 2 bases for J; bases not matched to a gene: 3. CDR1 and CDR2 from the germline V gene are LNHNV and YYDKDF (reference sequence). The CDR3 region has the DNA TGTGCCACCAGCCGTAGCGGGGGGGCCACAGATACGCAGTATTTT. The encoded protein is CATSRSGGATDTQYF.

The count of this clone is one. The chain uses TRBV11-2 and TRBJ1-1; TRBD1 agrees at 7 bases. Trimming took 1 base from V and 4 from J; bases not matched to a gene: 6. The CDR3 covers 15 residues. Looked up from germline, CDR1 is SGHAT and CDR2 is FQNNGV. CDR3 region: CASSLVGTVSTEAFF. In DNA, the CDR3 is TGTGCCAGCAGCTTAGTTGGGACAGTGAGCACTGAAGCTTTCTTT.

Only a few counts were recorded for this clone. The chain carries TRBV13 and TRBJ2-2, with 15 positions matching TRBD2. With V trimmed by 5 bases and J by 4 bases, 2 bases remained unmatched. This CDR3 has 16 residues. Germline V gives CDR1 PRHDT, CDR2 FYEKMQ (reference sequence). Written as DNA, the CDR3 is TGTGCCAGCAGCCTGGGACTAGCGGGGGGCACCGGGGAGCTGTTTTTT. Translating gives CASSLGLAGGTGELFF.

V usage is TRBV14 and J usage is TRBJ2-6; D not certain. CDR1 SGHDN and CDR2 FVKESK come from the germline V gene. The CDR3 sequence is 15 residues long. The V gene lost 2 bases and the J gene lost 1 base, with 6 bases spanning the gap. The CDR3 here is CASSQLASGANVLTF. The CDR3 DNA sequence: TGTGCCAGCAGCCAACTGGCTTCTGGGGCCAACGTCCTGACTTTC.

This clone appeared a single time. The chain couples TRBV5-1 to TRBJ1-6; TRBD1 aligns across 10 bases. Per germline, CDR1 SGHRS and CDR2 YFSETQ. This CDR3 region has 18 residues. V shed 3 bases, J shed 10 bases, and the junction held 16 bases outside the gene matches. The chain's CDR3 is CASSSGTGASRPLSPLHF. The CDR3 nucleotides read TGCGCCAGCAGCTCTGGGACAGGGGCTTCCCGCCCGTTATCACCCCTCCACTTT.

The chain is built from TRBV29-1 and TRBJ2-6, with TRBD1 as a possible D gene (7 bases). Per the germline V gene, CDR1 is SQVTM and CDR2 is ANQGSEA. Trimming left V 5 bases short and J 2 bases short, with 13 bases between. The CDR3 has 15 amino acids. The CDR3 here is CSVSGGLTGANVLTF. CDR3 in DNA: TGCAGCGTTTCAGGGGGGTTGACTGGGGCCAACGTCCTGACTTTC.

This clone was seen once. V usage is TRBV6-5 and J usage is TRBJ1-2, with TRBD1 identical over 8 bases. V was pared by 5 bases and J by 5 bases, with 10 bases of the junction left unmatched. The CDR3 contains 15 residues. Germline CDR1 MNHEY, CDR2 SVGAGI. The DNA of the CDR3 is TGTGCCAGCAGTCGCTTTAGACAGGGGAGGTATGGCTACACCTTC. Protein product: CASSRFRQGRYGYTF.

The chain has TRBV27 and TRBJ2-4; D may be TRBD1 (5 bases). Trimming pared 2 bases from V and 2 bases from J, leaving 7 bases between. CDR1 is MNHEY, CDR2 SMNVEV, per germline (reference sequence). This CDR3 contains 14 residues. CDR3 sequence reads: CASSLQGTKNIQYF. The DNA of the CDR3 is TGTGCCAGCAGTTTACAGGGAACCAAAAACATTCAGTACTTC.

V usage is TRBV9 and J usage is TRBJ1-1; D not resolved. V was clipped by 1 base and J by 1 base, with 8 bases between them. Germline-derived CDR1 and CDR2 are SGDLS and YYNGEE. CDR3 length equals 14 residues. In nucleotides, the CDR3 is TGTGCCAGCAGCGTATCGGAGGGGAACACTGAAGCTTTCTTT. Its protein product is CASSVSEGNTEAFF.

The chain joins TRBV13 to TRBJ2-1; 12 positions agree with TRBD2. This CDR3 has 16 residues. V shed 5 bases, J shed 2 bases, and the junction held 4 bases outside the gene matches. CDR1 and CDR2 from the germline V gene are PRHDT and FYEKMQ (reference sequence). The CDR3, as DNA: TGTGCCAGCAGCCCGACTAGCGGGGGAACCTACAATGAGCAGTTCTTC. Its translation is CASSPTSGGTYNEQFF.

V gene TRBV14 combines with J gene TRBJ2-3; 8 bases align to TRBD2. CDR1 and CDR2 (germline): SGHDN, FVKESK. V was pared by 1 base and J by 3 bases, with 0 bases of the junction left unmatched. The CDR3 has 14 residues. The CDR3 loop is CASSQAGGTDTQYF. CDR3 nucleotide sequence: TGTGCCAGCAGCCAAGCGGGAGGGACAGATACGCAGTATTTT.

V and J are TRBV11-2 and TRBJ1-2, with D possibly being TRBD1 (5 bases). Germline V gene sequence: CDR1 SGHAT, CDR2 FQNNGV. CDR3 length: 16 residues. V was cut by 5 bases and J by 5 bases, with 21 bases left in between. The DNA of the CDR3 is TGTGCCAGCAGCCCCCCTGGGGGGTATGTGGGATATGGCTACACCTTC. This translates into CASSPPGGYVGYGYTF.

V and J are TRBV9 and TRBJ1-3; D gene ambiguous. Germline lookup yields CDR1 SGDLS and CDR2 YYNGEE. V lost 0 bases and J 4 bases, leaving 11 bases between the germline ends. CDR3 size: 15 residues. DNA of the CDR3: TGTGCCAGCAGCGTAGGGAATGGAATCGGAAACACCATATATTTT. This translates into CASSVGNGIGNTIYF.

V usage is TRBV21-1 and J usage is TRBJ1-1. TRBV21-1 is flagged as a pseudogene. This CDR3 spans 15 amino acids. Here the CDR3 DNA reads TGTGCCAGCAGCAAAGTTAACCGGGGAGACACTGAAGCTTTCTTT. Its translation: CASSKVNRGDTEAFF.